This TCR beta chain was recovered during a study of Graves' ophthalmopathy and Graves' hyperthyroidism. Study summary: Sampling took place at initial diagnosis, with peripheral blood obtained before any treatment.

Transcripts of RNA were the source for amplifying TCR beta CDR3 regions. An opening RT-PCR round employed HTBI primers and preceded a second-round multiplex PCR. TCRdb reprocessed the multiplex PCR reads with MiXCR, giving one entry per CDR3 protein. The sample has 200,000 to 250,000 distinct CDR3 sequences, approximately 21% seen once. Looked up from germline, CDR1 is SNHLY and CDR2 is FYNNEI. Trimming removed 4 bases from V and 5 bases from J, with 14 bases in between. The CDR3 runs 14 residues. This clonotype turned up a few times. Clinical symptoms, serum thyroxine, TRAb, thyroid ultrasound and orbital computed tomography determined diagnosis.

Specimen: peripheral blood. The sequence was collected from a woman aged 45-65 years with Graves' ophthalmopathy. The chain combines TRBV2 with TRBJ2-5; D gene ambiguous. Here the CDR3 reads CASSGVSVIETQYF. CDR3 nucleotide sequence: TGTGCCAGCAGTGGGGTGTCGGTAATTGAGACCCAGTACTTC. The full variable domain, its missing parts supplied by reference TRBV2 and TRBJ2-5, is EPEVTQTPSHQVTQMGQEVILRCVPISNHLYFYWYRQILGQKVEFLVSFYNNEISEKSEIFDDQFSVERPDGSNFTLKIRSTKLEDSAMYFCASSGVSVIETQYFGPGTRLLVL.